Described below is a single TCR beta chain sequence and its context. In the authors' methods: The assay estimated nucleated cells by amplifying reference gene primers. TCRdb's copy holds only in-frame clones and misses some; the assay was immunoSEQ multiplex PCR. V, J and clone size derive from that table, while D and trimming were established from the DNA sequence. Here the sample spans some 340,000 clones, approximately 89% being singletons. This sample was included in a study of blood T cell repertoires in COVID-19. Participants were aged 18 to 89 years from 24 US areas. What was sequenced was PBMCs or T cells enriched from blood (not recorded which). The source of this sequence is a woman aged 30 to 39 who had recovered from COVID-19.

The CDR3 reads CAWSATLSNEQFF. The CDR3 nucleotides are TGTGCCTGGAGTGCCACATTGTCCAATGAGCAGTTCTTC. The J gene is TRBJ2-1, the V gene TRBV30; no reliable D call. Looked up from germline, CDR1 is GTSNPN and CDR2 is SVGIG (reference sequence). The CDR3 spans 13 residues. V was clipped by 1 base and J by 6 bases, with 10 bases between them.